This T cell receptor (beta chain) was captured in a study of shared clonotypes between healthy human individuals. The genomic DNA of each subset was split evenly across several immunoSEQ plates. Amplification in unsorted PBMC replicate PCRs started from around 0.3 ug DNA, which equals about 33,000 T cell genomes. Here immunoSEQ multiplex PCR was the method, and the copy in TCRdb shows in-frame clones only, minus some. The sample lists roughly 500,000 clones; over 60% were seen once. Per germline, CDR1 SGHNT and CDR2 YYREEE (reference sequence). V lost 4 bases and J 3 bases, leaving 16 bases between the germline ends. The CDR3 is 15 amino acids.

The sample was PBMCs. The receptor's source is a woman between 40 and 50 years old in good health. Some clones in this sample may be carry-over from other donors' samples. The genes are TRBV5-4 and TRBJ2-5; D could derive from TRBD1 or TRBD2 (6 bases each). DNA of the CDR3: TGTGCCAGCAGCGTGGGGGGCGGTTGGGAAGAGACCCAGTACTTC. Translated, it gives CASSVGGGWEETQYF.